Shown below are 27 T cell receptor beta chains from a single sample sequenced in a study of blood T cell repertoires in COVID-19. Method: immunoSEQ multiplex PCR; TCRdb's copy keeps in-frame clones and lacks some. The sample holds 45,000 to 50,000 clones, more than 75% seen once. The specimen was peripheral blood. The receptor source for this set is a woman older than 75 with COVID-19, enrolled during active disease.

This clone showed up just once. The rearrangement links TRBV27 to TRBJ2-1; D is ambiguous. CDR3 length: 13 residues. V was shortened by 7 bases and J by 4 bases, with 11 bases between the two germline ends. Germline V gene lookup returns CDR1 MNHEY and CDR2 SMNVEV (reference sequence). CDR3 sequence: CASMSGSYNEQFF. The DNA of the CDR3 is TGTGCCAGCATGTCGGGTTCTTACAATGAGCAGTTCTTC.

The chain couples TRBV6-5 to TRBJ1-2, with 9 bases aligning to TRBD1. The CDR3 consists of 15 residues. The germline V gene has CDR1 MNHEY and CDR2 SVGAGI. Trimming at V came to 5 bases and at J to 4 bases, leaving 8 bases not matched to a gene. Here the CDR3 DNA reads TGTGCCAGCAGTCGCGGACAGGGGCGTACCTATGGCTACACCTTC. Translating it yields CASSRGQGRTYGYTF.

J is TRBJ2-2 and V is TRBV3-1 (or the pseudogene TRBV3-2); 10 bases are a match to TRBD2. Germline V lookup: CDR1 LGHDT, CDR2 YNNKEL (reference sequence). The CDR3 runs 18 residues. V lost 1 base and J lost 3; bases outside the gene matches: 8. In nucleotides, the CDR3 is TGTGCCAGCAGCCAAGTCGCTAGCGGGAGTGGTCACACCGGGGAGCTGTTTTTT. It yields the protein CASSQVASGSGHTGELFF.

This clone came up once. CDR3 DNA sequence: TGTGCCAGCAGCTTATCTCCCGGACACTCTGGAAACACCATATATTTT. Translating gives CASSLSPGHSGNTIYF. The gene calls are TRBV7-2 and TRBJ1-3; D is perhaps TRBD1 (5 bases). CDR1 SGHTA and CDR2 FQGNSA come from the germline V gene. Trimming removed 2 bases at V and 0 bases at J, with 11 bases between. The CDR3 loop spans 16 amino acids.

As regards this clone: The sample holds other DNA sequences that translate to the same CDR3. The V gene is TRBV5-1, the J gene TRBJ1-2; 10 nucleotides line up with TRBD1. CDR3 length: 14 amino acids. The J segment lost 2 bases and the V segment lost 7 bases, leaving 5 bases of the junction unmatched. Germline CDR1 reads SGHRS; CDR2 reads YFSETQ. The CDR3 region is CASSRDRGNYGYTF. The CDR3 DNA reads TGCGCCAGCTCCCGGGACAGGGGAAACTATGGCTACACCTTC.

The gene calls are TRBV30 and TRBJ1-2; D not certain. V lost 4 bases, J lost 7 bases, and 13 bases lay in between. The CDR3 is 12 amino acids. Germline lookup yields CDR1 GTSNPN and CDR2 SVGIG (reference sequence). Written as DNA, the CDR3 is TGTGCCTGGACAGGCCTAAGGTTTGGCTACACCTTC. The encoded protein is CAWTGLRFGYTF.

The chain has TRBV2 and TRBJ2-2; 9 positions match TRBD2. This CDR3 spans 14 amino acids. Per the germline V gene, CDR1 is SNHLY and CDR2 is FYNNEI. V lost 9 bases to trimming and J lost 0 bases; unmatched junction nucleotides: 2. CDR3 nucleotide sequence: TGTGCCAGGACTAGCGGCCCGAACACCGGGGAGCTGTTTTTT. Protein product: CARTSGPNTGELFF.

Worth noting for this clone: Other DNA sequences from this sample encode an identical CDR3 as well. CDR3 sequence: CASSLGTGGPYEQYF. The DNA for the CDR3 is TGTGCCAGCAGCTTAGGGACAGGGGGGCCCTACGAGCAGTACTTC. This chain connects TRBV11-2 to TRBJ2-7, with TRBD1 identical over 10 bases. CDR1 and CDR2 from the germline V gene are SGHAT and FQNNGV. This CDR3 has 15 residues. V lost 1 base and J lost 2; bases outside the gene matches: 2. The entire variable domain, with the rest obtained from reference TRBV11-2 and TRBJ2-7, is as follows: EAGVAQSPRYKIIEKRQSVAFWCNPISGHATLYWYQQILGQGPKLLIQFQNNGVVDDSQLPKDRFSAERLKGVDSTLKIQPAKLEDSAVYLCASSLGTGGPYEQYFGPGTRLTVT.

The genes are TRBV28 and TRBJ2-2; perhaps TRBD2 as D (5 bases). Deletions cut 2 bases from V and 7 bases from J, with 14 bases between. Germline V CDR1 and CDR2: MDHEN, SYDVKM. This CDR3 is 15 amino acids long. The CDR3 reads CASSLGSSGGGELFF. The CDR3 DNA sequence: TGTGCCAGCAGTTTAGGCTCAAGCGGTGGCGGGGAGCTGTTTTTT. The full variable domain, completed using reference TRBV28 and TRBJ2-2, is DVKVTQSSRYLVKRTGEKVFLECVQDMDHENMFWYRQDPGLGLRLIYFSYDVKMKEKGDIPEGYSVSREKKERFSLILESASTNQTSMYLCASSLGSSGGGELFFGEGSRLTVL.

This chain uses TRBV5-1 with TRBJ1-2; D is perhaps TRBD1 (6 bases). This CDR3 has 14 amino acids. The germline V and J ends were trimmed by 1 base and 6 bases, with 13 bases remaining between them. Germline assignment: CDR1 SGHRS and CDR2 YFSETQ. The CDR3 nucleotides read TGCGCCAGCAGCTTGCTGACAGGCCCCAATGGCTACACCTTC. The encoded protein is CASSLLTGPNGYTF.

The J gene is TRBJ1-1, the V gene TRBV28; D perhaps matches TRBD1 (5 bases). Germline V lookup: CDR1 MDHEN, CDR2 SYDVKM. Trimming stripped 2 bases from V and 1 base from J, with 8 bases between. The CDR3 covers 14 residues. CDR3: CASSLGQGNTEAFF. The DNA for the CDR3 is TGTGCCAGCAGTTTAGGGCAGGGGAACACTGAAGCTTTCTTT.

The chain employs TRBV28 and TRBJ1-6; no reliable D call. CDR1 MDHEN and CDR2 SYDVKM come from the germline V gene. Trimming removed 8 bases at V and 0 bases at J, with 8 bases between. The CDR3 has 14 amino acids. CDR3 loop: CASFRNSYNSPLHF. CDR3 nucleotides: TGTGCCAGCTTCAGGAACTCCTATAATTCACCCCTCCACTTT.

V and J are TRBV5-1 and TRBJ1-3; D may be TRBD1 (5 bases). The CDR3 covers 15 residues. V was pared by 6 bases and J by 0 bases, with 13 bases between. The V gene's germline CDR1 is SGHRS and CDR2 YFSETQ. CDR3 DNA: TGCGCCAGCACTACCATGGGGGGCTCTGGAAACACCATATATTTT. It codes for CASTTMGGSGNTIYF. Complete variable domain (other parts from reference TRBV5-1 and TRBJ1-3): KAGVTQTPRYLIKTRGQQVTLSCSPISGHRSVSWYQQTPGQGLQFLFEYFSETQRNKGNFPGRFSGRQFSNSRSEMNVSTLELGDSALYLCASTTMGGSGNTIYFGEGSWLTVV.

The chain uses TRBV7-8 and TRBJ1-2; TRBD1 agrees at 9 bases. CDR1 is SGHVS, CDR2 FQNEAQ, per germline. V lost 0 bases, J lost 7 bases, and 6 bases stayed unmatched. The CDR3 is 15 amino acids. CDR3 in amino acids: CASSLAGTGFPGYTF. The CDR3 DNA reads TGTGCCAGCAGCTTAGCTGGGACAGGGTTTCCTGGCTACACCTTC.

The rearrangement joins TRBV7-9 to TRBJ2-1; 7 bases agree with TRBD2. This CDR3 is 13 amino acids long. Germline V gives CDR1 SEHNR, CDR2 FQNEAQ (reference sequence). V was pared by 6 bases and J by 7 bases, with 6 bases of the junction left unmatched. CDR3 sequence reads: CASSPPGGNEQFF. CDR3 coding DNA: TGTGCCAGCAGTCCCCCGGGGGGTAATGAGCAGTTCTTC. The full variable domain, with the rest looked up from reference TRBV7-9 and TRBJ2-1, is DTGVSQNPRHKITKRGQNVTFRCDPISEHNRLYWYRQTLGQGPEFLTYFQNEAQLEKSRLLSDRFSAERPKGSFSTLEIQRTEQGDSAMYLCASSPPGGNEQFFGPGTRLTVL.

The chain has TRBV7-9 and TRBJ2-3; 11 bases line up with TRBD2. CDR3 length: 16 residues. Germline V gene data show CDR1 as SEHNR and CDR2 as FQNEAQ (reference sequence). Trimming took 1 base from V and 0 from J; bases not matched to a gene: 0. As DNA, the CDR3 is TGTGCCAGCAGCTTAGGACTAGCGGGGAGCACAGATACGCAGTATTTT. Its protein product is CASSLGLAGSTDTQYF.

The genes are TRBV6-5 and TRBJ2-7, with TRBD2 matching over 13 bases. In germline, CDR1 is MNHEY, CDR2 SVGAGI. This CDR3 is 14 amino acids long. Trimming removed 6 bases from V and 5 bases from J; junction bases left unmatched: 4. The chain's CDR3 is CASRGLAGVDEQYF. Here the CDR3 DNA reads TGTGCCAGCAGAGGACTAGCGGGAGTGGACGAGCAGTACTTC.

The rearrangement uses TRBV19 and TRBJ1-2; tentatively, D is TRBD1 (6 bases). The germline CDR1 and CDR2 sequences are LNHDA and SQIVND (reference sequence). The CDR3 extends over 13 amino acids. The V end lost 5 bases, the J end lost 8 bases, and 15 bases lay between the germline ends. CDR3 residues: CASSVTGSYGYTF. In DNA form, the CDR3 reads TGTGCCAGTAGTGTGACAGGTTCATACGGCTACACCTTC. The entire variable domain, with the rest obtained from reference TRBV19 and TRBJ1-2, is as follows: DGGITQSPKYLFRKEGQNVTLSCEQNLNHDAMYWYRQDPGQGLRLIYYSQIVNDFQKGDIAEGYSVSREKKESFPLTVTSAQKNPTAFYLCASSVTGSYGYTFGSGTRLTVV.

The chain is built from TRBV29-1 and TRBJ1-3; TRBD1 matches 7 bases. CDR3 size: 15 residues. Trimming cost V 3 bases and J 0 bases; bases outside gene matches: 5. Germline V CDR1 and CDR2: SQVTM, ANQGSEA. Here the CDR3 reads CSVDEGAASGNTIYF. The CDR3, as DNA: TGCAGCGTTGACGAGGGGGCAGCCTCTGGAAACACCATATATTTT. The whole variable domain, remainder taken from reference TRBV29-1 and TRBJ1-3, is SAVISQKPSRDICQRGTSLTIQCQVDSQVTMMFWYRQQPGQSLTLIATANQGSEATYESGFVIDKFPISRPNLTFSTLTVSNMSPEDSSIYLCSVDEGAASGNTIYFGEGSWLTVV.

The rearrangement uses TRBV6-5 and TRBJ2-7, with D possibly TRBD2 on 6 matching bases. Germline CDR1 MNHEY, CDR2 SVGAGI. This CDR3 has 14 residues. V shed 11 bases and J shed 5 bases, with 22 bases lying between them. CDR3 DNA: TGTGCCTTGTTTCGGTCGGGGGTAGCCCACGAGCAGTACTTC. It yields the protein CALFRSGVAHEQYF.

This clone showed up just a few times. The chain links TRBV5-1 to TRBJ1-6, with D uncertain. CDR1 SGHRS and CDR2 YFSETQ come from the germline V gene. The CDR3 covers 13 residues. The CDR3 here is CASGQSNNSPLHF. The CDR3 DNA reads as TGCGCAAGTGGGCAGTCCAATAATTCACCCCTCCACTTT.

This chain uses TRBV6-5 with TRBJ2-2, with D perhaps TRBD2 (5 bases). Between the trimmed V and J ends, which lost 10 bases and 2 bases, there was a span of 17 bases. Germline CDR1 MNHEY, CDR2 SVGAGI. The CDR3 totals 15 residues. As DNA, the CDR3 is TGTGCCACCCAGGTAGTGAGGGCCAACACCGGGGAGCTGTTTTTT. As protein: CATQVVRANTGELFF.

The V gene is TRBV28, the J gene TRBJ1-4, with D unresolved. The V end was cut by 5 bases, the J end by 8 bases, with 15 bases between. This CDR3 region has 14 residues. Germline CDR1 and CDR2: MDHEN and SYDVKM. CDR3 in amino acids: CASSLPTTPEKLFF. The CDR3 bases are TGTGCCAGCAGTCTCCCGACAACCCCAGAAAAACTGTTTTTT.

The chain combines TRBV6-5 with TRBJ1-2, with D perhaps TRBD1 (5 bases). CDR1 is MNHEY and CDR2 is SVGAGI in the germline V gene. V was cut by 5 bases and J by 8 bases, with 18 bases left in between. This CDR3 is built from 14 residues. The CDR3 nucleotides are TGTGCCAGCAGTATCCATCGAGGACATAGGGGCTACACCTTC. Protein: CASSIHRGHRGYTF.

This clone occurred a few times. The chain links TRBV7-9 to TRBJ1-1; the D is unclear. V was clipped by 5 bases and J by 3 bases, with 13 bases between them. The CDR3 spans 14 residues. Germline V gives CDR1 SEHNR, CDR2 FQNEAQ (reference sequence). This chain's CDR3 is CASSPNAGYTEAFF. In DNA, the CDR3 is TGTGCCAGCAGCCCGAACGCAGGTTACACTGAAGCTTTCTTT.

J is TRBJ1-2 and V is TRBV5-1; D uncertain. Between the trimmed V and J ends, which lost 2 bases and 6 bases, there was a span of 14 bases. The CDR3 is 14 amino acids. In germline, CDR1 is SGHRS, CDR2 YFSETQ. The CDR3 spells CASSFKEGLDGYTF. DNA of the CDR3: TGCGCCAGCAGCTTTAAGGAGGGTCTGGATGGCTACACCTTC. The full variable domain, in which reference TRBV5-1 and TRBJ1-2 provide the parts outside the CDR3, is KAGVTQTPRYLIKTRGQQVTLSCSPISGHRSVSWYQQTPGQGLQFLFEYFSETQRNKGNFPGRFSGRQFSNSRSEMNVSTLELGDSALYLCASSFKEGLDGYTFGSGTRLTVV.

The chain has TRBV27 and TRBJ1-4, with 8 bases lining up with TRBD1. This CDR3 has 15 amino acids. Germline lookup yields CDR1 MNHEY and CDR2 SMNVEV (reference sequence). After removal of 4 bases from V and 8 bases from J, the junction contained 9 bases not matched to a gene. For the CDR3, the DNA is TGTGCCAGCAGTTCACTAACAGGGGGAGGCGAAAAACTGTTTTTT. It is translated as CASSSLTGGGEKLFF. Based on the CDR3 plus reference TRBV27 and TRBJ1-4, the full variable domain is EAQVTQNPRYLITVTGKKLTVTCSQNMNHEYMSWYRQDPGLGLRQIYYSMNVEVTDKGDVPEGYKVSRKEKRNFPLILESPSPNQTSLYFCASSSLTGGGEKLFFGSGTQLSVL.